The 14 T cell receptor beta chains listed next were all sequenced from one sample in a study of T cell responses to AZD1222 COVID-19 vaccine. Generated by immunoSEQ multiplex PCR, the TCRdb table keeps only in-frame clones and is missing some. The table lists about 110,000 clones, roughly nine tenths of them singletons. This specimen was peripheral blood, taken on day 0 of MenACWY control vaccination. These receptors were taken from an adult in good health.

The rearrangement joins TRBV6-5 to TRBJ1-6, with 9 bases matching TRBD1. Germline V gives CDR1 MNHEY, CDR2 SVGAGI. The CDR3 has 16 residues. Losses at the gene ends were 4 bases for V and 4 bases for J; bases not matched to a gene: 5. Written as DNA, the CDR3 is TGTGCCAGCAGTTCCAGGACAGGGGTTTATAATTCACCCCTCCACTTT. Translation gives CASSSRTGVYNSPLHF.

The chain has TRBV7-2 and TRBJ1-1; D gene ambiguous. Germline assignment: CDR1 SGHTA and CDR2 FQGNSA. The CDR3 has 16 amino acids. V dropped 1 base and J dropped 5 bases, with 17 bases sitting between them. CDR3 DNA sequence: TGTGCCAGCAGCTTAGGCAGGTCCAACTGGAGGACTGAAGCTTTCTTT. Translated, it gives CASSLGRSNWRTEAFF.

The chain uses TRBV30 and TRBJ1-2; 7 bases map to TRBD1. The junction had 10 bases not matched to a gene; V was cut back by 5 bases and J by 4 bases. CDR3 size: 14 residues. In germline, CDR1 is GTSNPN, CDR2 SVGIG (reference sequence). As DNA, the CDR3 is TGTGCCTGGGTCCGGGACAGAACCTCCTATGGCTACACCTTC. Residues: CAWVRDRTSYGYTF.

The genes are TRBV5-1 and TRBJ1-1; D unresolved. The ends were cut back, 0 bases at V and 4 bases at J, with 13 bases in the middle. CDR3 length: 15 amino acids. Per germline, CDR1 SGHRS and CDR2 YFSETQ. The CDR3 DNA is TGCGCCAGCAGCTTGGCCGGGCAGATCCTCACTGAAGCTTTCTTT. It translates to CASSLAGQILTEAFF. Supplemented by reference TRBV5-1 and TRBJ1-1, the full variable domain reads KAGVTQTPRYLIKTRGQQVTLSCSPISGHRSVSWYQQTPGQGLQFLFEYFSETQRNKGNFPGRFSGRQFSNSRSEMNVSTLELGDSALYLCASSLAGQILTEAFFGQGTRLTVV.

The chain is built from TRBV7-9 and TRBJ2-2, with 8 bases matching TRBD1. The CDR3 contains 16 residues. With 8 bases clipped from V and 5 bases from J, the junction kept 13 bases outside the gene matches. Germline lookup yields CDR1 SEHNR and CDR2 FQNEAQ (reference sequence). DNA for the CDR3: TGTGCCAGCGAGGGGGACAGGTCATCTAGGACCGGGGAGCTGTTTTTT. Protein product: CASEGDRSSRTGELFF.

This chain joins TRBV7-3 and TRBJ1-2, with D possibly being TRBD1 (5 bases). The CDR3 consists of 15 residues. V lost 1 base, J lost 4 bases, and 13 bases lay in between. Per germline, CDR1 SGHTA and CDR2 FQGTGA. The CDR3 bases are TGTGCCAGCAGCTTAAGGGCGGGGACGGTCTATGGCTACACCTTC. Protein product: CASSLRAGTVYGYTF. The whole variable domain, filled in from reference TRBV7-3 and TRBJ1-2, reads GAGVSQTPSNKVTEKGKYVELRCDPISGHTALYWYRQSLGQGPEFLIYFQGTGAADDSGLPNDRFFAVRPEGSVSTLKIQRTERGDSAVYLCASSLRAGTVYGYTFGSGTRLTVV.

This chain links TRBV12-5 with TRBJ2-7; 11 nucleotides line up with TRBD1. Trimming removed 6 bases from V and 4 bases from J; junction bases left unmatched: 8. CDR3 length: 15 amino acids. Per germline, CDR1 LGHNT and CDR2 FRNRAP. The CDR3 sequence: CASGQGQGEWYEQYF. The DNA of the CDR3 is TGTGCTAGTGGGCAGGGACAGGGGGAGTGGTACGAGCAGTACTTC. Based on the CDR3 plus reference TRBV12-5 and TRBJ2-7, the full variable domain is DARVTQTPRHKVTEMGQEVTMRCQPILGHNTVFWYRQTMMQGLELLAYFRNRAPLDDSGMPKDRFSAEMPDATLATLKIQPSEPRDSAVYFCASGQGQGEWYEQYFGPGTRLTVT.

This sequence joins TRBV28 and TRBJ1-4; 7 bases are a match to TRBD1. V lost 5 bases and J lost 3; bases outside the gene matches: 6. The CDR3 loop spans 15 amino acids. Germline loops: CDR1 MDHEN, CDR2 SYDVKM. CDR3 nucleotide sequence: TGTGCCAGCAGTGCCTCCGGGACAGCTAATGAAAAACTGTTTTTT. Its translation: CASSASGTANEKLFF.

V and J are TRBV19 and TRBJ1-2; D perhaps matches TRBD1 (6 bases). Germline-derived CDR1 and CDR2 are LNHDA and SQIVND (reference sequence). The CDR3 has 15 residues. Trimming pared 3 bases from V and 6 bases from J, leaving 17 bases between. CDR3: CASSISGGQLHGYTF. The CDR3 DNA reads TGTGCCAGTAGTATCTCCGGGGGGCAACTTCATGGCTACACCTTC.

J is TRBJ2-7 and V is TRBV6-1; D gene unclear. Looked up from germline, CDR1 is MNHNS and CDR2 is SASEGT. With 1 base removed from V and 7 bases from J, the gap between germline ends came to 14 bases. This CDR3 region has 14 residues. In DNA form, the CDR3 reads TGTGCCAGCAGTGAAGGGTCGGCCCTTCAGGAGCAGTACTTC. Translating gives CASSEGSALQEQYF.

The genes are TRBV7-2 and TRBJ1-5; 8 nucleotides line up with TRBD1. The CDR3 is 13 amino acids. CDR1 and CDR2 (germline): SGHTA, FQGNSA. V dropped 5 bases and J dropped 6; count of bases not matched to a gene: 3. The CDR3 loop is CASSADRVQPQHF. In DNA form, the CDR3 reads TGTGCCAGCAGCGCGGACAGGGTTCAGCCCCAGCATTTT.

Only a few counts were recorded for this clone. This chain's CDR3 is CASSEQEGVSYEQYF. CDR3 sequence (DNA): TGTGCCAGTAGCGAACAGGAGGGCGTATCCTACGAGCAGTACTTC. The chain couples TRBV19 to TRBJ2-7; D is perhaps TRBD2 (6 bases). The germline V gene encodes CDR1 LNHDA and CDR2 SQIVND (reference sequence). Deletions cut 6 bases from V and 1 base from J, with 16 bases between. CDR3 length: 15 amino acids.

The chain couples TRBV6-5 to TRBJ1-6; 8 nucleotides agree with TRBD1. This CDR3 has 16 amino acids. Germline CDR1 reads MNHEY; CDR2 reads SVGAGI. Germline trimming cut 0 bases from V and 9 bases from J; bases unmatched to any gene: 7. As DNA, the CDR3 is TGTGCCAGCAGTTACTCGGCAGGGGGCGCGAGTTCACCCCTCCACTTT. As protein: CASSYSAGGASSPLHF.

The chain employs TRBV9 and TRBJ1-3; weak D call: TRBD1 (6 bases). Germline lookup yields CDR1 SGDLS and CDR2 YYNGEE. V was trimmed by 4 bases and J by 0 bases, leaving 11 bases between them. The CDR3 covers 15 residues. This CDR3 is CASSTTGSSGNTIYF. The CDR3 nucleotides are TGTGCCAGCAGCACAACAGGGAGCTCTGGAAACACCATATATTTT.